The 9 T cell receptor beta chains below all came from one sample that was sequenced in a study of neurological immune-mediated disorders (dated by TCRdb to about 2019). To prepare the library, 5' RACE was applied. Sequencing took place on an Illumina HiSeq 2500. TCRdb took the public reads, trimmed them with fastp at Q25, ran MiXCR for clone calling and kept in-frame beta chains. CDR3 protein sequences are deduplicated, and each keeps its most common genes and DNA. Counted in this sample were about 38,000 distinct CDR3 sequences; approximately 4.4% of them appeared once. Approximately 8.8% of the sample lies in the top ten. Source material: CD4+ T cells from blood. The receptors originated from a man aged 18 to 29 in good health.

This clonotype has ten or more counts. The chain joins TRBV2 to TRBJ2-5; 8 positions agree with TRBD1. Germline loops: CDR1 SNHLY, CDR2 FYNNEI. The CDR3 sequence is 13 residues long. V was pared by 6 bases and J by 5 bases, with 5 bases of the junction left unmatched. The CDR3 DNA is TGTGCCAGCAGCCAGGGGGCGGGGGAGACCCAGTACTTC. Its translation: CASSQGAGETQYF.

This clonotype has a count of ten or more. V gene TRBV11-2 combines with J gene TRBJ2-5, with D unclear. The CDR3 consists of 15 residues. In germline, CDR1 is SGHAT, CDR2 FQNNGV. V was clipped by 4 bases and J by 1 base, with 13 bases between them. The chain's CDR3 is CASSSAPLGQETQYF. CDR3 bases: TGTGCCAGCAGCTCGGCCCCCCTCGGCCAAGAGACCCAGTACTTC.

At least ten counts were recorded for this clonotype. The chain combines TRBV24-1 with TRBJ1-3, with D unresolved. Germline CDR1 is KGHDR and CDR2 is SFDVKD. The CDR3 runs 13 residues. Trimming took 9 bases from V and 3 from J, leaving 11 bases between them. This CDR3 is CATAATLGNTIYF. Written as DNA, the CDR3 is TGTGCCACCGCCGCCACCCTTGGAAACACCATATATTTT.

This clonotype was recorded at least ten times. The chain couples TRBV3-1 to TRBJ2-2; 9 positions agree with TRBD1. Germline values: CDR1 LGHDT, CDR2 YNNKEL (reference sequence). Trimming removed 1 base from V and 6 bases from J; junction bases left unmatched: 6. The CDR3 totals 16 residues. DNA for the CDR3: TGTGCCAGCAGCCAAGCGGACAGGGGCCCTCCCGGGGAGCTGTTTTTT. The encoded protein is CASSQADRGPPGELFF.

This clonotype has a count of ten or more. The chain combines TRBV20-1 with TRBJ1-5; D unresolved. The CDR3 spans 16 residues. Germline V gene data show CDR1 as DFQATT and CDR2 as SNEGSKA (reference sequence). Trimming cost V 6 bases and J 7 bases, with 25 bases left between them. The CDR3 spells CSATPSGRSEGQPQHF. In nucleotides, the CDR3 is TGCAGTGCCACCCCCTCGGGCAGAAGCGAAGGCCAGCCCCAGCATTTT.

This clonotype was seen at least ten times. V and J are TRBV5-1 and TRBJ2-3; unclear D gene. The CDR3 loop spans 15 amino acids. V was trimmed by 0 bases and J by 2 bases, leaving 10 bases between them. CDR1 and CDR2 (germline): SGHRS, YFSETQ. The CDR3 sequence: CASSLDGPHTDTQYF. In nucleotides, the CDR3 is TGCGCCAGCAGCTTGGATGGGCCGCACACAGATACGCAGTATTTT.

The sample holds many counts of this clonotype. The gene calls are TRBV29-1 and TRBJ1-2; D call uncertain. V was clipped by 6 bases and J by 2 bases, with 13 bases between them. The germline V gene encodes CDR1 SQVTM and CDR2 ANQGSEA. The CDR3 totals 13 residues. The CDR3 reads CSVQGRRNYGYTF. The CDR3 DNA sequence: TGCAGCGTCCAAGGACGGCGGAACTATGGCTACACCTTC.

This clonotype was seen ten or more times. The chain couples TRBV5-1 to TRBJ2-7, with D perhaps TRBD1 (6 bases). V gave up 7 bases and J gave up 2 bases, with 28 bases separating them. CDR3 size: 18 residues. Germline V gives CDR1 SGHRS, CDR2 YFSETQ. Here the CDR3 reads CASGKGPTTGTNAYEQYF. In DNA form, the CDR3 reads TGCGCCAGCGGCAAGGGTCCCACCACCGGGACAAATGCCTACGAGCAGTACTTC.

This clonotype showed up just a few times. The chain uses TRBV20-1 and TRBJ1-6; D call uncertain. V was shortened by 1 base and J by 8 bases, with 6 bases between the two germline ends. Germline values: CDR1 DFQATT, CDR2 SNEGSKA (reference sequence). This CDR3 comprises 12 residues. DNA for the CDR3: TGCAGTGCTAGAGTCCCCGATTCACCCCTCCACTTT. Its translation: CSARVPDSPLHF.